Following are 16 T cell receptor beta chains from one sample sequenced in a study of cytomegalovirus exposure and HLA in healthy donors. Amplification used 60 Vbeta primers and 13 Jbeta primers. TCRdb keeps only in-frame clones here, not all; method: immunoSEQ multiplex PCR. The repertoire consists of 160,000 or so clones, with around 80% occurring once and the leading ten covering around 2%. The source material was PBMCs. These receptors were obtained from a man younger than 35 in good health and CMV-seronegative.

The chain carries TRBV6-6 and TRBJ2-3; D might be TRBD1 (6 bases). The CDR3 has 15 residues. Deletions cut 5 bases from V and 2 bases from J, with 14 bases between. CDR1 is MNHNY and CDR2 is SVGAGI in the germline V gene (reference sequence). The CDR3 nucleotides are TGTGCCAGCAGTAAACAGGGCGCGTTCACAGATACGCAGTATTTT. It yields the protein CASSKQGAFTDTQYF.

This clone came up a few times. The rearrangement joins TRBV7-9 to TRBJ2-5; 7 nucleotides align to TRBD1. J was trimmed by 4 bases and V by 5 bases; bases with no gene match: 13. From germline, CDR1 is SEHNR and CDR2 FQNEAQ (reference sequence). The CDR3 has 16 amino acids. The chain's CDR3 is CASSPVGTDWGETQYF. In DNA form, the CDR3 reads TGTGCCAGCAGCCCCGTGGGGACAGATTGGGGAGAGACCCAGTACTTC.

The V gene is TRBV6-5, the J gene TRBJ1-1, with 8 bases that match TRBD1. Germline V gene lookup returns CDR1 MNHEY and CDR2 SVGAGI. Trimming cost V 2 bases and J 0 bases; bases outside gene matches: 5. The CDR3 is 16 amino acids. CDR3 region: CASSYGDRGLNTEAFF. CDR3 nucleotide sequence: TGTGCCAGCAGTTACGGAGACAGGGGATTGAACACTGAAGCTTTCTTT.

The CDR3 here is CASSQPKGPVKFFRAFF. The CDR3 DNA is TGCGCCAGCAGCCAACCTAAGGGGCCGGTAAAGTTTTTTAGAGCTTTCTTT. This chain connects TRBV4-1 to TRBJ1-1, with a tentative D call TRBD1 (5 bases). The CDR3 contains 17 residues. V was shortened by 2 bases and J by 10 bases, with 26 bases between the two germline ends. CDR1 MGHRA and CDR2 YSYEKL come from the germline V gene.

In its sample, this clone was seen a few times. This sequence joins TRBV15 and TRBJ2-3; possible D gene TRBD2, 6 bases. Trimming pared 6 bases from V and 0 bases from J, leaving 7 bases between. Germline CDR1 LNHNV, CDR2 YYDKDF (reference sequence). CDR3 length: 13 residues. This CDR3 is CATRGTSTDTQYF. CDR3 nucleotides: TGTGCCACCAGGGGGACTAGCACAGATACGCAGTATTTT.

This clone has more than one count but fewer than ten. This chain connects TRBV1 to TRBJ2-3; TRBD1 is taken as the D call from the table, unchecked against the DNA. TRBV1 is marked as a pseudogene. The CDR3 has 23 amino acids. The CDR3 region has the DNA TGCACCAGCAGCCAAGATCAGGGTTCCATCACAGGGGGAGGTTATTTGCCCACAGATACGCAGTATTTT. Its translation is CTSSQDQGSITGGGYLPTDTQYF.

The chain carries TRBV11-2 and TRBJ1-2; D is unclear. CDR1 SGHAT and CDR2 FQNNGV come from the germline V gene. V dropped 4 bases and J dropped 4 bases, with 13 bases sitting between them. The CDR3 contains 14 residues. The CDR3 nucleotides are TGTGCCAGCAGCTCGGTGAAAGATACCTATGGCTACACCTTC. Its protein product is CASSSVKDTYGYTF.

V usage is TRBV7-9 and J usage is TRBJ2-7; possible D gene TRBD2, 6 bases. Germline loops: CDR1 SEHNR, CDR2 FQNEAQ (reference sequence). Trimming took off 1 base at V and 2 bases at J, with 9 bases between the two ends. There are 14 residues in the CDR3. The CDR3 DNA reads TGTGCCAGCAGCTTAGGGGGCGGGGCCTACGAGCAGTACTTC. Protein sequence: CASSLGGGAYEQYF.

The chain has TRBV14 and TRBJ2-7; 10 bases are shared with TRBD1. Germline V gene data show CDR1 as SGHDN and CDR2 as FVKESK. With V trimmed by 4 bases and J by 3 bases, 3 bases remained unmatched. The CDR3 sequence is 14 residues long. For the CDR3, the DNA is TGTGCCAGCAGCCCGGGACAGGGGAACTACGAGCAGTACTTC. Translating it yields CASSPGQGNYEQYF.

The chain is built from TRBV23-1 and TRBJ1-1, with a possible D match to TRBD1 (6 bases). TRBV23-1 is flagged as an ORF with uncertain function. Between the trimmed V and J ends, which lost 4 bases and 6 bases, there was a span of 18 bases. The CDR3 has 15 amino acids. This chain's CDR3 is CASSPLQGLVPEAFF. CDR3 DNA sequence: TGCGCCAGCAGTCCATTACAGGGTCTAGTACCTGAAGCTTTCTTT.

This chain joins TRBV6-5 and TRBJ2-7; 8 bases align to TRBD1. Germline CDR1 reads MNHEY; CDR2 reads SVGAGI. The V segment lost 11 bases and the J segment 0 bases; nucleotides outside the gene matches: 9. This CDR3 has 14 residues. CDR3 region: CAVEAGTGSYEQYF. CDR3 in DNA: TGTGCCGTTGAGGCCGGGACAGGCTCCTACGAGCAGTACTTC.

The V gene is TRBV6-1, the J gene TRBJ2-5; 8 bases line up with TRBD2. V shed 6 bases and J 4 bases; nucleotides not matched to a gene: 4. CDR3 length: 13 amino acids. Germline loops: CDR1 MNHNS, CDR2 SASEGT. CDR3 sequence: CASSPRGGETQYF. The CDR3 DNA reads TGTGCCAGCAGCCCCCGGGGGGGAGAGACCCAGTACTTC.

The rearrangement links TRBV11-2 to TRBJ2-5, with 13 bases that match TRBD2. Germline CDR1 is SGHAT and CDR2 is FQNNGV. The ends lost 5 bases at V and 7 bases at J; junction bases unmatched: 10. This CDR3 has 16 residues. The CDR3 DNA sequence: TGTGCCAGCAGCCGACAACTAGCGGGGGGGCCGGGGACCCAGTACTTC. Protein: CASSRQLAGGPGTQYF.

This clone was seen only once. The rearrangement uses TRBV15 and TRBJ1-5; a weak D match, TRBD1 (6 bases). V was shortened by 3 bases and J by 2 bases, with 11 bases between the two germline ends. Looked up from germline, CDR1 is LNHNV and CDR2 is YYDKDF (reference sequence). The CDR3 is 15 amino acids. The DNA of the CDR3 is TGTGCCACCAGCAGGGGAGGGGGGCGCAATCAGCCCCAGCATTTT. Translated: CATSRGGGRNQPQHF. Combining the CDR3 with reference TRBV15 and TRBJ1-5 gives the whole variable domain DAMVIQNPRYQVTQFGKPVTLSCSQTLNHNVMYWYQQKSSQAPKLLFHYYDKDFNNEADTPDNFQSRRPNTSFCFLDIRSPGLGDTAMYLCATSRGGGRNQPQHFGDGTRLSIL.

The chain links TRBV20-1 to TRBJ2-1; possibly TRBD1 for D (8 bases). The CDR3 sequence is 11 residues long. Germline CDR1 DFQATT, CDR2 SNEGSKA (reference sequence). Here the CDR3 reads CAPQGGNEQFF. For the CDR3, the DNA is TGCGCACCACAGGGGGGGAATGAGCAGTTCTTC.

V is TRBV11-3 and J is TRBJ2-2, with TRBD1 identical over 8 bases. This CDR3 comprises 16 residues. Per germline, CDR1 SGHNT and CDR2 YENEEA. V gave up 5 bases and J gave up 1 base; unmatched junction bases: 6. CDR3 residues: CASSPGQGENTGELFF. CDR3 DNA sequence: TGTGCCAGCAGCCCCGGACAGGGAGAGAACACCGGGGAGCTGTTTTTT.